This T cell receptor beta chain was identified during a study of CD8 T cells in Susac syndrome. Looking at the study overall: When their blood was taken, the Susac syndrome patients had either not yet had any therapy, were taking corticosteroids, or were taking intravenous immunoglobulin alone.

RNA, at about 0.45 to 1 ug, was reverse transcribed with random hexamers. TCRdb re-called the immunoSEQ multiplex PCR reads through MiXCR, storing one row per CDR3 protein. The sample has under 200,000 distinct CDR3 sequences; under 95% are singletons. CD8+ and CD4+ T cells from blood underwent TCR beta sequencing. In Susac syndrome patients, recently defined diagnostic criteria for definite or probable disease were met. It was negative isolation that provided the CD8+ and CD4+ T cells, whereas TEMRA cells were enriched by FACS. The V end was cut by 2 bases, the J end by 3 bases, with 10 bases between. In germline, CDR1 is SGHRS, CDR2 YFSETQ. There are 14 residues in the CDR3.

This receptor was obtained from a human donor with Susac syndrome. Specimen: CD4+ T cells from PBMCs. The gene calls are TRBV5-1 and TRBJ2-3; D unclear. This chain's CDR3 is CASSLLNPTDTQYF. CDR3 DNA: TGCGCCAGCAGCTTACTTAATCCAACAGATACGCAGTATTTT.